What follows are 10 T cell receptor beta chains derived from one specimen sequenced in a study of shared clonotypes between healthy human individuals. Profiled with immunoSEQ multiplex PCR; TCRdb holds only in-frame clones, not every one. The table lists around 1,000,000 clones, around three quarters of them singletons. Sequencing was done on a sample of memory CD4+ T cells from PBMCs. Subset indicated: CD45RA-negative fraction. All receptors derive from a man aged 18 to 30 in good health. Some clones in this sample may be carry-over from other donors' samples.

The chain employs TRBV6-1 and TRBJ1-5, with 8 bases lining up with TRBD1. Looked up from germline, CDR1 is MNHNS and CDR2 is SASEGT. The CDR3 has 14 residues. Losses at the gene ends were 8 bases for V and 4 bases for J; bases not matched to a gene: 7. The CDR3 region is CASSWTGTNQPQHF. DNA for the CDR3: TGTGCCAGCTCCTGGACAGGGACAAATCAGCCCCAGCATTTT.

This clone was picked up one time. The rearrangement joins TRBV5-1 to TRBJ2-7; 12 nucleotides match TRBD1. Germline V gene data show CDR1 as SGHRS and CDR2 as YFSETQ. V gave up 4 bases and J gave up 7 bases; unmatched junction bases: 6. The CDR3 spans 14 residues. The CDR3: CASSPGQGAWEQYF. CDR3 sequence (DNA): TGCGCCAGCAGCCCGGGACAGGGGGCGTGGGAGCAGTACTTC.

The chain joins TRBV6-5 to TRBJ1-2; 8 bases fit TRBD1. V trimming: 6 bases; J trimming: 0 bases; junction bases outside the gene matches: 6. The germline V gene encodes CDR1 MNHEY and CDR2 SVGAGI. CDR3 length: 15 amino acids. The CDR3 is CASRADRGSNYGYTF. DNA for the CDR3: TGTGCCAGCAGGGCAGACAGGGGCTCTAACTATGGCTACACCTTC.

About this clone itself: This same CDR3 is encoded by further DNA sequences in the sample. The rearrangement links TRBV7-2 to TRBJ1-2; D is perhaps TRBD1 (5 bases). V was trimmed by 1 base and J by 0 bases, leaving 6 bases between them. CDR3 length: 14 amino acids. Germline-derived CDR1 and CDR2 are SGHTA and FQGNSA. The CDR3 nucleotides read TGTGCCAGCAGCTTAGGAGGGGCTAACTATGGCTACACCTTC. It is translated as CASSLGGANYGYTF.

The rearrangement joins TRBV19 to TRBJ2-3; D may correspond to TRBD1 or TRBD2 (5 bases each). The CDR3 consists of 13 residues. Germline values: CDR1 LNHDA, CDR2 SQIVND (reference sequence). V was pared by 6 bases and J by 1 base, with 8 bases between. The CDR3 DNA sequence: TGTGCCAGTAGGAGGGGAGGCACAGATACGCAGTATTTT. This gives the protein CASRRGGTDTQYF.

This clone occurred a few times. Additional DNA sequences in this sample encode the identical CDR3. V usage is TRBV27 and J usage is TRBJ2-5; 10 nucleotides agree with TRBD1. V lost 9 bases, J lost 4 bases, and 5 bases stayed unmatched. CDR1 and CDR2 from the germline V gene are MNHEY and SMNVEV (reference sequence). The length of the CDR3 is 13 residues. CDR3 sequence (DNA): TGTGCCAGTCGGACAGGGGGAAGAGAGACCCAGTACTTC. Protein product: CASRTGGRETQYF.

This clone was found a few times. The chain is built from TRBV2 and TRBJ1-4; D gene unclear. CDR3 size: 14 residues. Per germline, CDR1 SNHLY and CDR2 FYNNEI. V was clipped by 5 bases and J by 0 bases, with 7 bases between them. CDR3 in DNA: TGTGCCAGCAGTCTACAGCCAACTAATGAAAAACTGTTTTTT. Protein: CASSLQPTNEKLFF.

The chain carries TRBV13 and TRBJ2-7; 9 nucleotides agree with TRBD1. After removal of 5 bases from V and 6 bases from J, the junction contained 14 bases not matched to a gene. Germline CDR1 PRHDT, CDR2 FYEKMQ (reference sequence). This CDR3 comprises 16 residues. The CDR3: CASSPRGGTGLVEQYF. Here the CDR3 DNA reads TGTGCCAGCAGCCCCCGAGGTGGGACAGGGTTGGTCGAGCAGTACTTC.

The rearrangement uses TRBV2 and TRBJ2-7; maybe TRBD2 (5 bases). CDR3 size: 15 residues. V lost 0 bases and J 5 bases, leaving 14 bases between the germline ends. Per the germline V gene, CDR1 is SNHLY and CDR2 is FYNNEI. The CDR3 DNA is TGTGCCAGCAGTGAAGCTCCGGGGTTCACCCACGAGCAGTACTTC. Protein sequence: CASSEAPGFTHEQYF.

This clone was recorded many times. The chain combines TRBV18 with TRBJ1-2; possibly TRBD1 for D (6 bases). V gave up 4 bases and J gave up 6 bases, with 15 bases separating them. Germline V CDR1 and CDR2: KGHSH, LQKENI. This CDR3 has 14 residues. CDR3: CASSQTGTIDGYTF. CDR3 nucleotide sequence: TGTGCCAGCTCACAAACCGGGACAATCGATGGCTACACCTTC.